This TCR beta chain derives from a study of blood T cell repertoires in COVID-19. The CDR3 loop spans 13 amino acids. The germline gives CDR1 ENHRY, CDR2 SYGVKD. Trimming left V 8 bases short and J 5 bases short, with 12 bases between. Method: immunoSEQ multiplex PCR; TCRdb's copy keeps in-frame clones and lacks some. The profile shows 60,000 to 85,000 clones, around two thirds of them singletons. The receptor comes from a human donor with acute or convalescent COVID-19. The donor label of this sample is uncertain. The chain links TRBV10-3 to TRBJ2-2, with a tentative D call TRBD1 (6 bases). Material for sequencing was peripheral blood. CDR3 DNA: TGTGCCATCCAGGGGACCGGGACCGGGGAGCTGTTTTTT. Translation: CAIQGTGTGELFF.